These T cell receptor beta chains were read from a single sample in a study of T cell responses to AZD1222 COVID-19 vaccine. Measured with immunoSEQ multiplex PCR; TCRdb has only the in-frame clones, and not every one. The sample includes fewer than 110,000 clones, over 75% of them seen just once. The sample here was peripheral blood, taken on day 0 of AZD1222 vaccination. All receptors come from an adult in good health. Each CDR3 is given with its conserved first and last residue. A D gene is named only where the DNA matches it firmly. Rows give clone size only sometimes, using once, few, many, or a class for an expanded clone.

clone_size d_call j_call v_call cdr3_nt cdr3_aa
- - TRBJ1-1 TRBV11-2 TGTGCCAGCAGCTTAGGTCCTGAAGCTTTCTTT CASSLGPEAFF
- TRBD1 TRBJ1-3 TRBV4-1 TGCGCCAGCAGCCAAGATCCAGGGGGAACTGGAAACACCATATATTTT CASSQDPGGTGNTIYF
- - TRBJ2-5 TRBV5-6 TGTGCCAGCAGCTTGGCAGGGGCGCCGGGAGAGACCCAGTACTTC CASSLAGAPGETQYF
- - TRBJ2-2 TRBV18 TGTGCCAGCTCACCACAAGGACTGTTGAACACCGGGGAGCTGTTTTTT CASSPQGLLNTGELFF
- - TRBJ1-3 TRBV12-5 TGTGCTAGTGGTCTTTTAACCGGAAACACCATATATTTT CASGLLTGNTIYF
- - TRBJ2-3 TRBV5-4 TGTGCCAGCAGCTTGGGTTACTCAGATACGCAGTATTTT CASSLGYSDTQYF
- - TRBJ1-6 TRBV5-1 TGCGCCAGCAGCTTCGGGACTGCTAATTCACCCCTCCACTTT CASSFGTANSPLHF
- - TRBJ2-7 TRBV11-2 TGTGCCAGCAGTCAAGGGGTCTCCTACGAGCAGTACTTC CASSQGVSYEQYF
- - TRBJ1-1 TRBV5-6 TGTGCCAGCAGCTTGGCCGACAGGCGCCTGAACACTGAAGCTTTCTTT CASSLADRRLNTEAFF
- - TRBJ2-7 TRBV6-5 TGTGCCAGCATCAGAGGGCCAGGTAACTACGAGCAGTACTTC CASIRGPGNYEQYF
- - TRBJ1-2 TRBV6-5 TGTGCCAGCAGTTACTCGGGAGGCGGCTACACCTTC CASSYSGGGYTF
- - TRBJ1-2 TRBV29-1 TGCAGCGCTGAGAATGAGGGCAGCTATGGCTACACCTTC CSAENEGSYGYTF
- - TRBJ1-2 TRBV7-8 TGTGCCAGCAGCCCCGGTGTCGGAGGCTACACCTTC CASSPGVGGYTF
- - TRBJ2-5 TRBV10-2 TGCGCCAGCAGTGATGGGGGCCGGGAGACCCAGTACTTC CASSDGGRETQYF
- TRBD1 TRBJ1-2 TRBV5-1 TGCGCCAGCAGCCCCCCGGACAGGAGTACCTATGGCTACACCTTC CASSPPDRSTYGYTF
- - TRBJ1-3 TRBV10-1 TGCGCCAGCAGTGAGTCGACAGCCACTGGAAACACCATATATTTT CASSESTATGNTIYF
- - TRBJ1-2 TRBV10-2 TGCGCCAGCAGAACGACCGCGAGCGGGGGGAATTTCAACTATGGCTACACCTTC CASRTTASGGNFNYGYTF
- TRBD1 TRBJ2-7 TRBV6-5 TGTGCCAGCAGTCCTGAAGGGGGCTTCTCCTACGAGCAGTACTTC CASSPEGGFSYEQYF
- TRBD2 TRBJ2-7 TRBV11-3 TGTGCCAGCAGCCATTGGGCTAGCGGGGGACTCTACGAGCAGTACTTC CASSHWASGGLYEQYF
- - TRBJ2-1 TRBV12-5 TGTGCTAGTGGTTCGGGGGCTGAGCAGTTCTTC CASGSGAEQFF
- - TRBJ2-1 TRBV6-5 TGTGCCAGCAGTTATACGTCCTCTATGAATGAGCAGTTCTTC CASSYTSSMNEQFF
once - TRBJ2-1 TRBV6-2/TRBV6-3 TGTGCCAGCAGCTCTTTTGTCTCCTACAATGAGCAGTTCTTC CASSSFVSYNEQFF
- - TRBJ1-2 TRBV14 TGTGCCAGCAGCCAAGTAGGCGGTTGGAACGACTATGGCTACACCTTC CASSQVGGWNDYGYTF
- TRBD2 TRBJ2-7 TRBV10-3 TGTGCCACAACCAGCGGGAGTCCCCACGAGCAGTACTTC CATTSGSPHEQYF
few TRBD1 TRBJ1-1 TRBV29-1 TGCAGCGAGCAGGGGGCACAAAACACTGAAGCTTTCTTT CSEQGAQNTEAFF
- TRBD1 TRBJ2-2 TRBV7-3 TGTGCCAGCAGCTTATCCGGGACAGGGGGAGTGTGGGAGCTGTTTTTT CASSLSGTGGVWELFF
- - TRBJ1-6 TRBV27 TGTGCCAGCAGCCAAGCCGGGACTACAAATTCACCCCTCCACTTT CASSQAGTTNSPLHF
- - TRBJ2-7 TRBV7-2 TGTGCCAGCAGCTTAATGGCTGGATCCTACGAGCAGTACTTC CASSLMAGSYEQYF
- TRBD2 TRBJ2-1 TRBV12-5 TGTGCTAGTGCAGGGACTAGCGGGATCTATGAGCAGTTCTTC CASAGTSGIYEQFF
- - TRBJ2-7 TRBV7-2 TGTGCCAGCAGCTTAGCGGGACCGCTAACCTACGAGCAGTACTTC CASSLAGPLTYEQYF
- - TRBJ1-6 TRBV27 TGTGCCAGCAGCCCCAGTCTCCGGAATTCACCCCTCCACTTT CASSPSLRNSPLHF
- - TRBJ1-2 TRBV9 TGTGCCAGCAGCACCGAGGGGGGCCTCTATGGCTACACCTTC CASSTEGGLYGYTF
- - TRBJ1-2 TRBV9 TGTGCCAGCAGCGATCGGGGGAGCTTCTATGGCTACACCTTC CASSDRGSFYGYTF
- - TRBJ1-4 TRBV7-9 TGTGCCAGCAGCTTAATGGGGGCAAATGAAAAACTGTTTTTT CASSLMGANEKLFF
- TRBD2 TRBJ2-1 TRBV7-2 TGTGCCAGCAGCCGGGTATCTAGCGGATACAATGAGCAGTTCTTC CASSRVSSGYNEQFF
- TRBD2 TRBJ2-7 TRBV4-3 TGCGCCAGCAGCCAAGATACCCCCACCCCGAGCGGGGGGATATACGAGCAGTACTTC CASSQDTPTPSGGIYEQYF
once TRBD1 TRBJ1-6 TRBV6-6 TGTGCCAGCAGTTACAGACAGGGAGGGAATTCACCCCTCCACTTT CASSYRQGGNSPLHF
- TRBD2 TRBJ2-2 TRBV24-1 TGTGCCACCAGTGATTCCGGGACTAGCGCCACCGGGGAGCTGTTTTTT CATSDSGTSATGELFF
- TRBD2 TRBJ2-3 TRBV7-2 TGTGCCAGCAGCTGGGGGCGCGGGAGGGATACGCAGTATTTT CASSWGRGRDTQYF
- - TRBJ1-1 TRBV10-1 TGCGCCAGCAGTGCTCAGGGAAACACTGAAGCTTTCTTT CASSAQGNTEAFF
- TRBD1 TRBJ1-6 TRBV19 TGTGCCAGTAGTATCGACAGGGAAGGGAGTAGTTATTCACCCCTCCACTTT CASSIDREGSSYSPLHF
- - TRBJ1-6 TRBV24-1 TGTGCCACCAGTGACTCCGGGACGGTGAGCTCCTATAATTCACCCCTCCACTTT CATSDSGTVSSYNSPLHF
- - TRBJ1-5 TRBV7-2 TGTGCCAGCAGCCCGCGGCAAGGCAATCAGCCCCAGCATTTT CASSPRQGNQPQHF
- - TRBJ2-3 TRBV7-6 TGTGCCAGCAGCTCCTTAGACATTTCAGATACGCAGTATTTT CASSSLDISDTQYF
- TRBD1 TRBJ2-7 TRBV7-2 TGTGCCAGCAGCTTAGGGACAGGGGAGGCGCAGTACTTC CASSLGTGEAQYF
- - TRBJ2-7 TRBV18 TGTGCCAGCTCCCGGGATCTCTACGAGCAGTACTTC CASSRDLYEQYF
- TRBD1 TRBJ2-7 TRBV28 TGTGCCAGCAGGGAGACAGGGGGCCATGTCGAGCAGTACTTC CASRETGGHVEQYF
- - TRBJ2-7 TRBV7-2 TGTGCCAGCAGCTTAGTTCCAGGGACCTCCTACGAGCAGTACTTC CASSLVPGTSYEQYF
- - TRBJ2-1 TRBV10-3 TGTGCCATCAGTGAGTCGGACGCCCGGCAGTTCTTC CAISESDARQFF
- - TRBJ1-4 TRBV28 TGTGCCAGCAGTTTTGTGCTCAATGAAAAACTGTTTTTT CASSFVLNEKLFF
- - TRBJ1-2 TRBV25-1 TGTGCCAGCAGTCGTCAGGGAGACTATGGCTACACCTTC CASSRQGDYGYTF
few - TRBJ1-2 TRBV4-1 TGCGCCAGCAGCCAAGTTCGACTCACTAACTATGGCTACACCTTC CASSQVRLTNYGYTF
- - TRBJ1-4 TRBV11-2 TGTGCCAGCAGCTTAGGCTTGGGCGAAAAACTGTTTTTT CASSLGLGEKLFF
- - TRBJ1-6 TRBV12-3/TRBV12-4 TGTGCCAGCAGTTTACAACTATCGTCACCCCTCCACTTT CASSLQLSSPLHF
- - TRBJ1-4 TRBV5-1 TGCGCCAGCAGCGGTTCAACTAATGAAAAACTGTTTTTT CASSGSTNEKLFF